A selection of T cell receptor beta chains follows, all from one sample in a study of graft-versus-host responses after intestinal transplantation. Produced via immunoSEQ multiplex PCR; TCRdb's table is partial and in-frame only. This table has 5,500 to 8,000 clones, 89% appearing once. This specimen was PBMCs, taken roughly 80 days after transplant. The receptors were sampled from a human patient who received an intestinal transplant, so some T cells may come from the graft donor. Both conserved end residues are part of each CDR3. A D gene is named only where the DNA matches it firmly. Clone size is given for some rows only: seen once, a few or many times, or a class if the clone is expanded.

clone size,D gene,J gene,CDR3 length,V gene,CDR3 DNA,CDR3 protein
-,-,TRBJ1-6,16,TRBV5-6,TGTGCCAGCAGCTTGCAGGGGAGCTCCTATAATTCACCCCTCCACTTT,CASSLQGSSYNSPLHF
-,TRBD1,TRBJ1-2,14,TRBV19,TGTGCCAGTACTCCGGGGCAGGGGGCGATTGGCTACACCTTC,CASTPGQGAIGYTF
few,TRBD1,TRBJ1-1,13,TRBV27,TGTGCCAGCAGTCCGACAGGGCGACTCGCCGCTTTCTTT,CASSPTGRLAAFF
-,-,TRBJ2-4,15,TRBV7-8,TGTGCCAGCAGCCTATCCGCGGGTTGGAAAAACATTCAGTACTTC,CASSLSAGWKNIQYF
-,-,TRBJ2-2,16,TRBV5-1,TGCGCCAGCAGCTTGGCGGGACTCCAGAACACCGGGGAGCTGTTTTTT,CASSLAGLQNTGELFF
once,TRBD1,TRBJ2-3,14,TRBV29-1,TGCAGCGTGTCACTAGGGACAGGGCCCGATACGCAGTATTTT,CSVSLGTGPDTQYF
-,-,TRBJ2-7,14,TRBV29-1,TGCAGCGTTATGGAACAGGGCGTAACCTACGAGCAGTACTTC,CSVMEQGVTYEQYF
-,TRBD2,TRBJ2-2,17,TRBV28,TGTGCCAGCAGTTTAGGGGCGGGAGGGTCCCGCACCGGGGAGCTGTTTTTT,CASSLGAGGSRTGELFF
once,TRBD1,TRBJ1-1,16,TRBV11-2,TGTGCCAGCAGCTTAGGGGTGACAGGGTGGATCACTGAAGCTTTCTTT,CASSLGVTGWITEAFF
-,-,TRBJ2-3,16,TRBV5-5,TGTGCCAGCAGCTTGATTCGGGATCCGGGGGCAGATACGCAGTATTTT,CASSLIRDPGADTQYF
-,-,TRBJ1-5,15,TRBV19,TGTGCCAGTAGTATCCTCGGGGGATCGGATCAGCCCCAGCATTTT,CASSILGGSDQPQHF
-,TRBD1,TRBJ1-2,15,TRBV6-1,TGTGCCAGCAGTGAAGAGGGGACAGGGAGCTATGGCTACACCTTC,CASSEEGTGSYGYTF
-,-,TRBJ2-1,16,TRBV7-9,TGTGCCAGCAGCCCCCCCAGCGACCCCACCTACAATGAGCAGTTCTTC,CASSPPSDPTYNEQFF
-,-,TRBJ2-7,14,TRBV6-5,TGTGCCAGCAGTGTCCCGGGATCTTCCTACGAGCAGTACTTC,CASSVPGSSYEQYF
-,-,TRBJ1-4,16,TRBV14,TGTGCCAGCAGCCAAGACCCCCCTCACGCAGCCGAAAAACTGTTTTTT,CASSQDPPHAAEKLFF
-,-,TRBJ1-3,16,TRBV7-8,TGTGCCAGCGGGGGGGCCAGGGAGTCCTCTGGAAACACCATATATTTT,CASGGARESSGNTIYF
-,-,TRBJ1-1,14,TRBV4-1,TGCGCCAGCAGCGGAGGGAGCGGGGGGCCAAGAACTTTCTTT,CASSGGSGGPRTFF
few,-,TRBJ2-5,11,TRBV10-3,TGTGCCACGGGGGAGGGGGGGACCCAGTACTTC,CATGEGGTQYF
-,-,TRBJ2-3,14,TRBV29-1,TGCAGCGTTGCCCAGCGGAGGGTGGAAGATACGCAGTATTTT,CSVAQRRVEDTQYF
-,-,TRBJ2-7,14,TRBV5-6,TGCGCCAGCAGCTCCCCTAGGGACCTCTACGAGCAGTACTTC,CASSSPRDLYEQYF
-,TRBD1,TRBJ1-1,18,TRBV5-4,TGTGCCAGCAGCCGAGGACAGGGCAATAGTCAGATGAGCACTGAAGCTTTCTTT,CASSRGQGNSQMSTEAFF
-,-,TRBJ1-5,12,TRBV15,TGTGCCACCAGCAGAGGCATCCAGCCCCAGCATTTT,CATSRGIQPQHF
-,TRBD2,TRBJ2-1,15,TRBV5-4,TGTGCCAGCAGCTTGGTAGCGGGAGCTTTCGATGAGCAGTTCTTC,CASSLVAGAFDEQFF
-,TRBD2,TRBJ2-2,16,TRBV19,TGTGCCAGTACCCCCGGACTAGGTACCAACACCGGGGAGCTGTTTTTT,CASTPGLGTNTGELFF
once,TRBD2,TRBJ2-7,13,TRBV15,TGTGCCACCAGCACCCGGGGGGGACGAGACCTGTACTTC,CATSTRGGRDLYF
-,-,TRBJ2-5,12,TRBV6-5,TGTGCCAGCAGTTACTCCGAGGAGACCCAGTACTTC,CASSYSEETQYF
-,TRBD1,TRBJ2-5,12,TRBV11-3,TGTGCCAGCAGCAGGACAGGGGAGACCCAGTACTTC,CASSRTGETQYF
once,-,TRBJ1-2,15,TRBV9,TGTGCCAGCAGCGTAGCCAGGGGAGGGTGGTATGGCTACACCTTC,CASSVARGGWYGYTF
few,-,TRBJ1-3,12,TRBV28,TGTGCCAGCAGTTTGGGCGGAAACACCATATATTTT,CASSLGGNTIYF
-,TRBD2,TRBJ2-7,17,TRBV11-2,TGTGCCAGCAGCCGCCGCGGACTAGCGGGGCTCTCCTACGAGCAGTACTTC,CASSRRGLAGLSYEQYF
-,TRBD1,TRBJ1-3,22,TRBV4-2,TGTGCCAGCAGCCAAGACGGCCTGAACCTATCGGGACAGGGTGCGGCTGGAAACACCATATATTTT,CASSQDGLNLSGQGAAGNTIYF
-,-,TRBJ2-7,14,TRBV7-9,TGTGCCAGCAGCAACCAGGGAGCCTCCCACGAGCAGTACTTC,CASSNQGASHEQYF
-,TRBD2,TRBJ2-3,15,TRBV27,TGTGCCAGCAGAATTTGGGCGGGAGGGACAGATACGCAGTATTTT,CASRIWAGGTDTQYF
-,-,TRBJ2-1,15,TRBV2,TGTGCCAGCAGGATCACGGGTTCCTCCTACAATGAGCAGTTCTTC,CASRITGSSYNEQFF
-,-,TRBJ2-5,13,TRBV7-9,TGTGCCAGCAGCTTAGGTTTCGAAGAGACCCAGTACTTC,CASSLGFEETQYF
once,-,TRBJ2-2,14,TRBV6-4,TGTGCCAGCAGTGACGGGGCAGGGACCGGGGAGCTGTTTTTT,CASSDGAGTGELFF
-,TRBD2,TRBJ2-3,16,TRBV18,TGTGCCAGCTCACCTGGACTAGCACCTGGCACAGATACGCAGTATTTT,CASSPGLAPGTDTQYF